This T cell receptor beta chain emerged from a study of blood T cell repertoires in COVID-19 (dated by TCRdb to about 2020). Study-wide context: Recovered participants in ImmuneRACE Cohort 3 were defined by two consecutive negative NP/OP PCR tests, clearance by a healthcare professional, or resolution of symptoms. The collaborator samples originated in the United States, Italy and Spain and spanned the acute and convalescent phases of COVID-19. The material from the prospective study consisted of cDNA or gDNA derived from T cells, B-cell-depleted T cells, or PBMCs. Deeply sampled blood TCRbeta repertoires from subjects exposed to, actively infected with, or recovered from COVID-19 were included in the dataset. A freely available public database, intended as a resource for researchers studying the immune response to SARS-CoV-2, is where the repertoires were released. Samples came from the ongoing ImmuneRACE study (first 160 participants) plus 1,254 subjects from 6 global collaborators. Nearly every sample came with metadata listing a de-identified subject ID, COVID-19 status, age in years and sex. Where HLA class I and class II types were available, the types were taken from metadata supplied by the sample provider, not from assay-based typing.

To note about this clone: Its antigen is still unknown. Base qualities are missing; no much larger clone stands one base away.

V is clipped by 6 bases and J by 3 bases, and the sequence between their germline boundaries is 16 bases long. The germline V gene provides CDR1 SNHLY and CDR2 FYNNEI. The CDR3 spans 15 residues, from the cysteine through the phenylalanine. The DNA shown is the 45-base CDR3, in frame from base 1. TCRbeta CDR3 regions were amplified from genomic DNA using the immunoSEQ Assay, a bias-controlled multiplex PCR. Per the source publication's procedure: Within the assay, amplification of reference gene primers was used to estimate how many nucleated cells each sample contained. Sequence reads were collapsed and filtered to measure the absolute abundance of every unique TCRbeta CDR3 rearrangement. For each sample, productive Simpson clonality was calculated as the square root of Simpson's diversity index across productive rearrangements. This is the immuneACCESS table as TCRdb keeps it, with only in-frame sequences that have V and J called. A part of the clones is gone; compared with another copy, unresolved V genes explain less than half, and the rest is unexplained. D and trimming were read from the DNA, whereas the V and J calls and clone size are those reported in that table. Counted in this sample were under 400,000 clones; around 87% of them appeared once. The top ten constitute more than 1.5% of the sample.

The investigation overall reported the following: The quantity of clinical and demographic metadata differed by source and by participant and was supplied without curation.

Participants in the prospective study were enrolled through a virtual design, were aged about 18 to 90 years, and lived in approximately 24 United States geographic areas. Cohort assignment in the prospective study relied on participant-reported clinical history from a screening survey and a study questionnaire. Mobile phlebotomists in the prospective study collected whole blood, serum and a nasopharyngeal or oropharyngeal swab from every participant. Over an approximately 2-month period, participants in the prospective study had the option of providing additional blood draws and questionnaires. Before DNA extraction, blood samples from the prospective study were shipped at room temperature or frozen.

This TCR was recovered from a man aged 35 to 55 in a cohort exposed to, infected with or recovered from COVID-19 (not recorded which). The rearranged chain carries TRBV2 and TRBJ2-3; no D gene is confidently identified. The sample was PBMCs or T cells enriched from blood (not recorded which). The CDR3 reads CASRSRRSGTDTQYF. In nucleotides, the sequence is TGTGCCAGCAGGAGTCGGAGATCCGGTACAGATACGCAGTATTTT.